This is a list of T cell receptor beta chains from one sample in a study of T cell repertoires in cytomegalovirus infection. TCRdb recomputed calls from the reads with MiXCR, one row per CDR3 protein. The table includes 200,000 to 300,000 distinct CDR3 sequences, roughly 9% detected once. Sequencing was carried out using PBMCs. The receptors stem from a human donor in good health (CMV status not recorded). Some clones in this sample may be carry-over from other donors' samples. The CDR3 runs from the conserved cysteine through the conserved F or W. Fields, in order: J gene, clone size, V gene, D gene, CDR3 protein, CDR3 DNA. The D gene is left open where the match is weak. Expanded clones get a size class; other rows say once, few or many, or leave the size out.

j_call: TRBJ1-1; clone_size: many; v_call: TRBV7-2; d_call: NA; cdr3_aa: CASSIWGFNTEAFF; cdr3_nt: TGTGCCAGCAGCATCTGGGGGTTCAACACTGAAGCTTTCTTT
j_call: TRBJ2-1; clone_size: many; v_call: TRBV5-1; d_call: NA; cdr3_aa: CASRKQGGSEQFF; cdr3_nt: TGCGCCAGCAGGAAACAGGGAGGTAGTGAGCAGTTCTTC
j_call: TRBJ1-1; clone_size: many; v_call: TRBV2; d_call: NA; cdr3_aa: CASGQNTEAFF; cdr3_nt: TGTGCCAGCGGACAGAACACTGAAGCTTTCTTT
j_call: TRBJ1-5; clone_size: NA; v_call: TRBV6-2/TRBV6-3; d_call: TRBD1; cdr3_aa: CASKKTGGDQPQHF; cdr3_nt: TGTGCCAGCAAGAAGACAGGGGGTGATCAGCCCCAGCATTTT
j_call: TRBJ2-5; clone_size: many; v_call: TRBV6-5; d_call: TRBD1; cdr3_aa: CASTTDRGEETQYF; cdr3_nt: TGTGCCAGCACCACCGACAGGGGAGAAGAGACCCAGTACTTC
j_call: TRBJ2-3; clone_size: many; v_call: TRBV7-2; d_call: NA; cdr3_aa: CASSSAPFGGADTQYF; cdr3_nt: TGTGCCAGCAGCTCGGCCCCCTTTGGGGGCGCAGATACGCAGTATTTT
j_call: TRBJ2-2; clone_size: many; v_call: TRBV2; d_call: NA; cdr3_aa: CASRMQGTGELFF; cdr3_nt: TGTGCCAGCAGAATGCAGGGTACCGGGGAGCTGTTTTTT
j_call: TRBJ1-1; clone_size: many; v_call: TRBV7-9; d_call: NA; cdr3_aa: CASSFAVNTEAFF; cdr3_nt: TGTGCCAGCAGCTTTGCCGTAAACACTGAAGCTTTCTTT
j_call: TRBJ1-1; clone_size: once; v_call: TRBV7-6; d_call: TRBD1; cdr3_aa: CASSWTGASKTNTEAFF; cdr3_nt: TGTGCCAGCAGCTGGACAGGGGCGTCTAAAACGAACACTGAAGCTTTCTTT
j_call: TRBJ1-5; clone_size: NA; v_call: TRBV29-1; d_call: NA; cdr3_aa: CSAQGIGQPQHF; cdr3_nt: TGCAGCGCCCAGGGGATCGGTCAGCCCCAGCATTTT
j_call: TRBJ1-2; clone_size: few; v_call: TRBV10-3; d_call: NA; cdr3_aa: CAIRRAAGYGYTF; cdr3_nt: TGTGCCATCAGGCGAGCCGCAGGCTATGGCTACACCTTC
j_call: TRBJ1-1; clone_size: many; v_call: TRBV7-3; d_call: TRBD1; cdr3_aa: CASSWTGGNTEAFF; cdr3_nt: TGTGCCAGCAGCTGGACAGGGGGGAACACTGAAGCTTTCTTT
j_call: TRBJ1-4; clone_size: NA; v_call: TRBV3-1; d_call: NA; cdr3_aa: CASSPLGDNEKLFF; cdr3_nt: TGTGCCAGCAGCCCCCTCGGGGATAACGAAAAACTGTTTTTT
j_call: TRBJ1-2; clone_size: few; v_call: TRBV29-1; d_call: NA; cdr3_aa: CSVGQNYGYTF; cdr3_nt: TGCAGCGTTGGACAGAATTATGGCTACACCTTC
j_call: TRBJ2-1; clone_size: many; v_call: TRBV7-2; d_call: NA; cdr3_aa: CASSLPSSFNEQFF; cdr3_nt: TGTGCCAGCAGCTTACCCTCATCGTTTAATGAGCAGTTCTTC
j_call: TRBJ1-2; clone_size: NA; v_call: TRBV12-3/TRBV12-4; d_call: TRBD1; cdr3_aa: CASSSTGTGAGRGGYTF; cdr3_nt: TGTGCCAGCAGTAGTACCGGGACAGGGGCCGGGAGGGGTGGCTACACCTTC
j_call: TRBJ2-1; clone_size: few; v_call: TRBV20-1; d_call: TRBD2; cdr3_aa: CSARDLRTSGGRNREQFF; cdr3_nt: TGCAGTGCTAGAGATCTAAGGACTAGCGGGGGTCGTAACCGTGAGCAGTTCTTC
j_call: TRBJ1-3; clone_size: many; v_call: TRBV12-3/TRBV12-4; d_call: TRBD1; cdr3_aa: CASSPRQGSGNTIYF; cdr3_nt: TGTGCCAGCAGCCCGAGACAGGGCTCGGGAAACACCATATATTTT
j_call: TRBJ2-1; clone_size: few; v_call: TRBV18; d_call: TRBD2; cdr3_aa: CASSPGLAARNEQFF; cdr3_nt: TGTGCCAGCTCACCGGGACTAGCGGCGCGGAATGAGCAGTTCTTC
j_call: TRBJ2-1; clone_size: many; v_call: TRBV7-2; d_call: TRBD1; cdr3_aa: CASSSQTGEATGEQFF; cdr3_nt: TGTGCCAGCAGCTCGCAGACAGGGGAAGCTACGGGTGAGCAGTTCTTC
j_call: TRBJ2-1; clone_size: NA; v_call: TRBV20-1; d_call: TRBD1; cdr3_aa: CSARIGAGGREQFF; cdr3_nt: TGCAGTGCTAGAATCGGGGCAGGGGGCCGTGAGCAGTTCTTC
j_call: TRBJ2-3; clone_size: many; v_call: TRBV7-2; d_call: TRBD2; cdr3_aa: CASSHGGRASTDTQYF; cdr3_nt: TGTGCCAGCAGCCACGGCGGGAGGGCCAGCACAGATACGCAGTATTTT
j_call: TRBJ2-1; clone_size: many; v_call: TRBV7-6; d_call: TRBD2; cdr3_aa: CASSSTSLAGVDEQFF; cdr3_nt: TGTGCCAGCAGCTCCACCTCCCTAGCGGGGGTTGATGAGCAGTTCTTC
j_call: TRBJ1-3; clone_size: many; v_call: TRBV20-1; d_call: TRBD1; cdr3_aa: CSANRGLGNTIYF; cdr3_nt: TGCAGTGCCAACAGGGGGCTTGGAAACACCATATATTTT
j_call: TRBJ1-1; clone_size: many; v_call: TRBV7-2; d_call: NA; cdr3_aa: CASSQRGGLGAGRAEAFF; cdr3_nt: TGTGCCAGCAGCCAAAGGGGGGGATTGGGGGCAGGAAGAGCTGAAGCTTTCTTT
j_call: TRBJ1-6; clone_size: NA; v_call: TRBV20-1; d_call: TRBD1; cdr3_aa: CSASFPGTGQNSPLHF; cdr3_nt: TGCAGTGCTAGTTTTCCGGGGACAGGACAAAATTCACCCCTCCACTTT
j_call: TRBJ1-5; clone_size: many; v_call: TRBV19; d_call: TRBD1; cdr3_aa: CASSAPGTGGGQPQHF; cdr3_nt: TGTGCCAGTAGTGCCCCCGGGACAGGGGGGGGTCAGCCCCAGCATTTT
j_call: TRBJ1-5; clone_size: many; v_call: TRBV20-1; d_call: TRBD1; cdr3_aa: CSAPGQGAGQPQHF; cdr3_nt: TGCAGTGCCCCGGGACAGGGGGCCGGTCAGCCCCAGCATTTT
j_call: TRBJ1-6; clone_size: NA; v_call: TRBV4-3; d_call: NA; cdr3_aa: CASSQETGNNSPLHF; cdr3_nt: TGCGCCAGCAGCCAAGAAACAGGGAATAATTCACCCCTCCACTTT
j_call: TRBJ1-5; clone_size: many; v_call: TRBV7-8; d_call: NA; cdr3_aa: CASSLAGPTHQPQHF; cdr3_nt: TGTGCCAGCAGCTTAGCGGGGCCAACCCATCAGCCCCAGCATTTT
j_call: TRBJ1-1; clone_size: many; v_call: TRBV7-2; d_call: NA; cdr3_aa: CASSPRHSTEAFF; cdr3_nt: TGTGCCAGCAGCCCTCGGCACAGCACTGAAGCTTTCTTT